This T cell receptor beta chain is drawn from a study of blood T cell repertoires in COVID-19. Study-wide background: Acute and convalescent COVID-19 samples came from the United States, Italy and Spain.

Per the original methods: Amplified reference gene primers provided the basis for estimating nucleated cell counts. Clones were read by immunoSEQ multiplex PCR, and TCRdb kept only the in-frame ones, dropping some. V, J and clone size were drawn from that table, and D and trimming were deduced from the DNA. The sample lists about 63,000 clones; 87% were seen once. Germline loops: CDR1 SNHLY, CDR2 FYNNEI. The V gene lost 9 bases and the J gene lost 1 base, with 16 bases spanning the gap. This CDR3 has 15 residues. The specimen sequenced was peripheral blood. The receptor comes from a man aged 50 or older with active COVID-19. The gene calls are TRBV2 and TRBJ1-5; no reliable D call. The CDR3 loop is CASSFGGLSNQPQHF. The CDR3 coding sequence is TGTGCCAGTAGTTTTGGTGGCTTGAGCAATCAGCCCCAGCATTTT.